The clone carrying this T cell receptor (beta chain) appeared many times. Antigen specificity is unknown. PBMCs were derived from approximately 10 ml fresh peripheral blood. Authors of the study amplified TCR beta CDR3 regions from RNA transcripts. Primed by the HTBI set, a first-round RT-PCR was run on the TCR CDR3. TCRdb used MiXCR to reprocess the multiplex PCR reads, holding one entry per CDR3 protein. In the table there are 600,000 or so distinct CDR3 sequences, 11% to 15% of which are singletons. The entry originates in a study of T cells in Graves' hyperthyroidism and ophthalmopathy. The V end lost 2 bases, the J end lost 4 bases, and 12 bases lay between the germline ends. Germline V gene data show CDR1 as PRHDT and CDR2 as FYEKMQ (reference sequence). The CDR3 covers 14 residues. Notes on the study in general: Ophthalmopathy prediction by the model preceded onset by a median roughly 6 months.

This receptor was obtained from a woman aged 18-29 years with Graves' ophthalmopathy. J is TRBJ2-7 and V is TRBV13, with a tentative D call TRBD2 (5 bases). What was sequenced was blood. The CDR3 nucleotides read TGTGCCAGCAGCTTACGGGGAAATTTTTACGAGCAGTACTTC. Protein: CASSLRGNFYEQYF.